The 24 T cell receptor beta chains below were found in one sample sequenced in a study of T cell responses to AZD1222 COVID-19 vaccine (dated by TCRdb to the early 2020s). The intended sense of this specimen's time point label: about 28 days (+/-7) after the second vaccine dose. The library was prepared using the immunoSEQ multiplex PCR assay. In its TCRdb copy, this immuneACCESS table keeps in-frame sequences only and misses some clones. Where compared with another copy, unresolved V genes explain less than half of these, and the others have no known cause. The sample has 110,000 to 150,000 clones on record, 88% of them singletons. The ten largest clones take up over 3% of the sample. The sample consisted of peripheral blood, taken 28 days after the second AZD1222 dose. The receptors stem from an adult who received the AZD1222 COVID-19 vaccine.

The chain uses TRBV5-1 and TRBJ1-1, with a possible D match to TRBD1 (5 bases). Trimming removed 5 bases from V and 0 bases from J, with 14 bases in between. The length of the CDR3 is 15 residues. In germline, CDR1 is SGHRS, CDR2 YFSETQ. CDR3 sequence reads: CASSPLGAMNTEAFF. The CDR3 DNA reads TGCGCCAGCAGTCCCTTAGGGGCCATGAACACTGAAGCTTTCTTT.

The V call is TRBV30, the J call TRBJ1-4, with D maybe TRBD1 (6 bases). With 5 bases removed from V and 6 bases from J, the gap between germline ends came to 7 bases. CDR3 size: 11 residues. CDR1 GTSNPN and CDR2 SVGIG come from the germline V gene (reference sequence). CDR3 region: CAWQGYEKLFF. The CDR3 DNA sequence: TGTGCCTGGCAGGGGTATGAAAAACTGTTTTTT.

This clone turned up a few times. Other DNA sequences within the sample encode an identical CDR3. The chain employs TRBV10-3 and TRBJ2-2; no firm D call. V was cut by 3 bases and J by 1 base, with 6 bases left in between. The germline V gene encodes CDR1 ENHRY and CDR2 SYGVKD. CDR3 length equals 14 residues. The DNA for the CDR3 is TGTGCCATCAGTGATTCGCGGAACACCGGGGAGCTGTTTTTT. Protein: CAISDSRNTGELFF.

The chain carries TRBV10-3 and TRBJ1-2; the match to TRBD1 covers 8 bases. The CDR3 is 14 amino acids. Germline values: CDR1 ENHRY, CDR2 SYGVKD. Germline trimming cut 10 bases from V and 5 bases from J; bases unmatched to any gene: 12. The CDR3 is CASESGGAWYGYTF. As DNA, the CDR3 is TGTGCCAGCGAGTCAGGGGGCGCATGGTATGGCTACACCTTC.

This clone was seen only once. The chain joins TRBV28 to TRBJ1-2, with D possibly matching TRBD1 (5 bases). With 2 bases removed from V and 11 bases from J, the gap between germline ends came to 9 bases. Germline V gives CDR1 MDHEN, CDR2 SYDVKM. The CDR3 length is 11 residues. The CDR3, as DNA: TGTGCCAGCAGTTTAATGGGGGTTTACACCTTC. This translates into CASSLMGVYTF.

The CDR3 DNA reads TGTGCCAGCAGCCAGGGCTTGGGGGCTTACGATGAAAAACTGTTTTTT. It yields the protein CASSQGLGAYDEKLFF. This chain connects TRBV14 to TRBJ1-4; D perhaps matches TRBD1 (6 bases). The germline V gene has CDR1 SGHDN and CDR2 FVKESK. V lost 3 bases and J lost 6, with 17 bases in between. There are 16 residues in the CDR3.

Here the CDR3 reads CASTPGGETQYF. The CDR3 DNA reads as TGTGCCAGCACCCCGGGGGGAGAGACCCAGTACTTC. This chain connects TRBV28 to TRBJ2-5, with 7 bases matching TRBD2. This CDR3 is built from 12 residues. Germline V lookup: CDR1 MDHEN, CDR2 SYDVKM. V dropped 7 bases and J dropped 4; count of bases not matched to a gene: 3.

The V call is TRBV9, the J call TRBJ1-1; 8 bases line up with TRBD1. This CDR3 is built from 13 residues. CDR1 is SGDLS and CDR2 is YYNGEE in the germline V gene. V was clipped by 0 bases and J by 7 bases; unmatched bases: 2. CDR3 loop: CASSVAGQGEAFF. The CDR3 DNA sequence: TGTGCCAGCAGCGTAGCTGGACAGGGTGAAGCTTTCTTT.

The chain uses TRBV7-8 and TRBJ1-2, with TRBD1 matching over 7 bases. Germline CDR1 reads SGHVS; CDR2 reads FQNEAQ. CDR3 size: 15 residues. V lost 1 base, J lost 2 bases, and 4 bases stayed unmatched. CDR3 bases: TGTGCCAGCAGCTTAGGAGGACAGGCGAACTATGGCTACACCTTC. This codes for CASSLGGQANYGYTF.

This clone was seen only once. This rearrangement joins TRBV7-9 to TRBJ1-2; perhaps TRBD1 as D (6 bases). The ends were cut back, 6 bases at V and 8 bases at J, with 22 bases in the middle. Germline values: CDR1 SEHNR, CDR2 FQNEAQ (reference sequence). The CDR3 loop spans 15 amino acids. The CDR3, as DNA: TGTGCCAGCAGTTTCGAATCGATGAACAGGGACGGCTACACCTTC. Protein: CASSFESMNRDGYTF.

This chain links TRBV19 with TRBJ2-1; TRBD2 might be the D (6 bases). Trimming cost V 9 bases and J 0 bases, with 15 bases left between them. Germline CDR1 is LNHDA and CDR2 is SQIVND (reference sequence). This CDR3 contains 15 residues. CDR3 nucleotide sequence: TGTGCCAGCCGAAAAGGAGGGATCTCCTACAATGAGCAGTTCTTC. It codes for CASRKGGISYNEQFF.

The chain combines TRBV7-2 with TRBJ1-5, with TRBD1 as a possible D gene (5 bases). The germline CDR1 and CDR2 sequences are SGHTA and FQGNSA. V gave up 5 bases and J gave up 2 bases, with 13 bases separating them. The CDR3 consists of 15 residues. DNA of the CDR3: TGTGCCAGCAGCCCAACTGGGGGGGGCAATCAGCCCCAGCATTTT. Translated, it gives CASSPTGGGNQPQHF. Looking up the rest from reference TRBV7-2 and TRBJ1-5 gives the full variable domain: GAGVSQSPSNKVTEKGKDVELRCDPISGHTALYWYRQSLGQGLEFLIYFQGNSAPDKSGLPSDRFSAERTGGSVSTLTIQRTQQEDSAVYLCASSPTGGGNQPQHFGDGTRLSIL.

The V call is TRBV19, the J call TRBJ1-2, with a tentative D call TRBD1 (5 bases). Trimming stripped 5 bases from V and 0 bases from J, with 16 bases between. CDR1 is LNHDA and CDR2 is SQIVND in the germline V gene (reference sequence). The CDR3 runs to 16 residues. The CDR3: CASSSNGASSNYGYTF. The CDR3 nucleotides read TGTGCCAGTAGTTCCAATGGGGCGAGCTCTAACTATGGCTACACCTTC.

This rearrangement joins TRBV4-3 to TRBJ1-2; 11 bases are shared with TRBD1. CDR1 and CDR2 from the germline V gene are LGHNA and YSLEER. Unmatched junction bases numbered 15, after V lost 0 bases and J lost 12 bases. This CDR3 has 17 amino acids. The CDR3, as DNA: TGCGCCAGCAGCCAAGAATGGGCGGACAGGGGGCTTTCGAGGAACACCTTC. It encodes CASSQEWADRGLSRNTF.

The gene calls are TRBV10-3 and TRBJ1-6; D possibly corresponds to TRBD1 (5 bases). V gave up 4 bases and J gave up 5 bases, with 9 bases separating them. From germline, CDR1 is ENHRY and CDR2 SYGVKD. The CDR3 covers 14 residues. CDR3 DNA sequence: TGTGCCATCAGTGCGACACAGGATAATTCACCCCTCCACTTT. It yields the protein CAISATQDNSPLHF.

This clone appeared a single time. The CDR3: CASSQVVGGTDTQYF. CDR3 in DNA: TGCGCCAGCAGCCAAGTCGTGGGGGGCACAGATACGCAGTATTTT. The chain employs TRBV4-3 and TRBJ2-3; either TRBD1 or TRBD2 may fit D (5 bases each). Germline loops: CDR1 LGHNA, CDR2 YSLEER. This CDR3 spans 15 amino acids. Trimming removed 1 base at V and 1 base at J, with 9 bases between.

A single count supports this clone. J is TRBJ1-2 and V is TRBV12-3 or TRBV12-4, with D possibly matching TRBD1 (5 bases). The CDR3 has 13 residues. Trimming removed 5 bases at V and 8 bases at J, with 15 bases between. This CDR3 is CASSRGQGVGYTF. CDR3 DNA: TGTGCCAGCAGTCGCGGACAAGGTGTGGGCTACACCTTC.

The chain couples TRBV28 to TRBJ2-5; D is unresolved. Trimming took off 2 bases at V and 9 bases at J, with 19 bases between the two ends. The germline CDR1 and CDR2 sequences are MDHEN and SYDVKM. This CDR3 comprises 15 residues. The CDR3 protein is CASSLEGPIRFAQYF. The CDR3 nucleotides are TGTGCCAGCAGTTTAGAAGGGCCTATAAGATTCGCCCAGTACTTC.

The V and J genes are TRBV6-5 and TRBJ2-5, with TRBD2 as a possible D gene (6 bases). The CDR3 has 15 residues. The germline gives CDR1 MNHEY, CDR2 SVGAGI. V lost 0 bases and J 5 bases, leaving 13 bases between the germline ends. The CDR3 region has the DNA TGTGCCAGCAGTTACTCGTTCGCTAGCGAGGAGACCCAGTACTTC. It specifies CASSYSFASEETQYF.

The chain employs TRBV18 and TRBJ2-5, with a possible D match to TRBD1 (5 bases). CDR3 size: 15 residues. Germline CDR1 KGHSH, CDR2 LQKENI. Deletions cut 1 base from V and 5 bases from J, with 14 bases between. The CDR3 DNA sequence: TGTGCCAGCTCACCACAGGACCGGGCAGGGGAGACCCAGTACTTC. It translates to CASSPQDRAGETQYF.

This clone has only one observation. The chain links TRBV3-1 (or the pseudogene TRBV3-2) to TRBJ1-5, with TRBD1 matching over 8 bases. Germline V gene sequence: CDR1 LGHDT, CDR2 YNNKEL (reference sequence). V shed 5 bases and J 1 base; nucleotides not matched to a gene: 4. The CDR3 sequence is 15 residues long. The CDR3 DNA is TGTGCCAGCAGCTTCGGGACAGGCAGCAATCAGCCCCAGCATTTT. The encoded protein is CASSFGTGSNQPQHF.

The rearrangement links TRBV4-1 to TRBJ2-7, with TRBD2 identical over 11 bases. The junction had 8 bases not matched to a gene; V was cut back by 4 bases and J by 3 bases. The CDR3 length is 16 residues. Germline V gene sequence: CDR1 MGHRA, CDR2 YSYEKL. CDR3 protein: CASSRVPGTSGYEQYF. CDR3 in DNA: TGCGCCAGCAGCCGAGTACCCGGGACTAGCGGCTACGAGCAGTACTTC.

The genes are TRBV28 and TRBJ1-5, with D maybe TRBD1 (6 bases). Germline V gives CDR1 MDHEN, CDR2 SYDVKM. The CDR3 loop spans 13 amino acids. The V end lost 5 bases, the J end lost 6 bases, and 11 bases lay between the germline ends. The CDR3 region is CASSVTGTQPQHF. Written as DNA, the CDR3 is TGTGCCAGCAGTGTAACAGGGACTCAGCCCCAGCATTTT.

The chain combines TRBV5-4 with TRBJ2-5; D gene uncertain. CDR3 length: 17 residues. Deletions cut 4 bases from V and 0 bases from J, with 19 bases between. Germline CDR1 and CDR2: SGHNT and YYREEE (reference sequence). CDR3 residues: CASSPPGTWSYQETQYF. The CDR3 coding sequence is TGTGCCAGCAGCCCCCCGGGTACTTGGTCGTACCAAGAGACCCAGTACTTC.